This T cell receptor beta chain was sequenced in a study of cytomegalovirus exposure and HLA in healthy donors. In the PCR, 60 Vbeta and 13 Jbeta primers were used. Clones were sequenced by immunoSEQ multiplex PCR, and TCRdb holds only the in-frame ones, with some missing. The sample carries over 150,000 clones, over 80% recorded once. CDR3 length: 13 residues. Trimming removed 5 bases at V and 6 bases at J, with 13 bases between. Germline loops: CDR1 MNHNS, CDR2 SASEGT. This chain joins TRBV6-1 and TRBJ1-2, with D unclear. What was sequenced was PBMCs. This sequence was found in a male donor in good health and CMV-seronegative. DNA for the CDR3: TGTGCCAGCAGTCTCCGGGGATCAAATGGCTACACCTTC. Translating gives CASSLRGSNGYTF.